One sample yielded the 22 T cell receptor beta chains listed below, sequenced in a study of control samples from healthy donors and cancer patients. Measured with immunoSEQ multiplex PCR; TCRdb has only the in-frame clones, and not every one. The sample holds about 120,000 clones, approximately 94% seen once. Sequenced input: PBMCs. The source of these receptors is a man over 45 with head and neck cancer.

CDR3 in amino acids: CSVSGNYGYTF. CDR3 in DNA: TGCAGCGTTTCCGGGAACTATGGCTACACCTTC. The genes are TRBV29-1 and TRBJ1-2, with no clear D. CDR1 and CDR2 (germline): SQVTM, ANQGSEA. Trimming took off 5 bases at V and 2 bases at J, with 6 bases between the two ends. The CDR3 contains 11 residues.

CDR3 nucleotide sequence: TGTGCCAGCAGCCAAATTAATTTTGACCCGGCCCAGGACACTGAAGCTTTCTTT. It specifies CASSQINFDPAQDTEAFF. The rearrangement uses TRBV5-4 and TRBJ1-1; D ambiguous. Trimming stripped 4 bases from V and 3 bases from J, with 25 bases between. The CDR3 extends over 18 amino acids. Per the germline V gene, CDR1 is SGHNT and CDR2 is YYREEE (reference sequence).

This chain links TRBV5-5 with TRBJ2-2, with TRBD2 matching over 14 bases. Germline V lookup: CDR1 SGHKS, CDR2 YYEKEE (reference sequence). J was trimmed by 7 bases and V by 3 bases; bases with no gene match: 5. The CDR3 contains 16 residues. In DNA, the CDR3 is TGTGCCAGCAGCTGGACTAGCGGGGGGATAGGCGGGGAGCTGTTTTTT. The encoded protein is CASSWTSGGIGGELFF.

This clone was counted once. J is TRBJ2-5 and V is TRBV25-1; TRBD2 agrees at 7 bases. This CDR3 spans 16 amino acids. V lost 1 base to trimming and J lost 2 bases; unmatched junction nucleotides: 7. From germline, CDR1 is MGHDK and CDR2 SYGVNS. The CDR3: CASSELVGGGQETQYF. The CDR3 DNA is TGTGCCAGCAGTGAATTGGTGGGGGGGGGTCAAGAGACCCAGTACTTC.

The chain is built from TRBV30 and TRBJ2-3, with D possibly being TRBD1 or TRBD2 (5 bases each). Looked up from germline, CDR1 is GTSNPN and CDR2 is SVGIG (reference sequence). The germline V and J ends were trimmed by 7 bases and 5 bases, with 13 bases remaining between them. This CDR3 contains 12 residues. In nucleotides, the CDR3 is TGTGCCTCCCAGAGGGGCCGAGATACGCAGTATTTT. It yields the protein CASQRGRDTQYF.

This chain joins TRBV5-4 and TRBJ2-3; TRBD2 matches at 11 bases. In germline, CDR1 is SGHNT, CDR2 YYREEE (reference sequence). This CDR3 spans 15 amino acids. Trimming removed 4 bases from V and 2 bases from J; junction bases left unmatched: 3. The CDR3 protein is CASSQLAGATDTQYF. CDR3 DNA sequence: TGTGCCAGCAGCCAACTAGCGGGGGCCACAGATACGCAGTATTTT. Full variable domain (outside the CDR3, taken from reference TRBV5-4 and TRBJ2-3): ETGVTQSPTHLIKTRGQQVTLRCSSQSGHNTVSWYQQALGQGPQFIFQYYREEENGRGNFPPRFSGLQFPNYSSELNVNALELDDSALYLCASSQLAGATDTQYFGPGTRLTVL.

V is TRBV5-4 and J is TRBJ1-1, with D tentatively TRBD1 (6 bases). In germline, CDR1 is SGHNT, CDR2 YYREEE (reference sequence). V gave up 4 bases and J gave up 8 bases, with 12 bases separating them. CDR3 length: 12 amino acids. CDR3 in amino acids: CASSRGGPEAFF. In DNA form, the CDR3 reads TGTGCCAGCAGCCGGGGGGGGCCAGAAGCTTTCTTT.

This clone has more than one count but fewer than ten. The gene calls are TRBV28 and TRBJ2-7; 11 nucleotides match TRBD1. J was trimmed by 3 bases and V by 6 bases; bases with no gene match: 7. CDR1 and CDR2 (germline): MDHEN, SYDVKM. The CDR3 is 15 amino acids. The chain's CDR3 is CASRLPGQGVYEQYF. The CDR3 DNA reads as TGTGCCAGCAGGCTTCCGGGACAGGGGGTCTACGAGCAGTACTTC.

This chain joins TRBV3-1 (or the pseudogene TRBV3-2) and TRBJ2-3; D gene uncertain. CDR1 and CDR2 from the germline V gene are LGHDT and YNNKEL (reference sequence). Trimming stripped 0 bases from V and 1 base from J, with 32 bases between. CDR3 length: 23 amino acids. The CDR3 DNA reads as TGTGCCAGCAGCCAAGAGTTGCGGCTAACACCCCTGAAGACTCCACGTCGCACAGATACGCAGTATTTT. Protein: CASSQELRLTPLKTPRRTDTQYF.

The chain carries TRBV27 and TRBJ2-1, with D perhaps TRBD1 (8 bases). Germline CDR1 MNHEY, CDR2 SMNVEV (reference sequence). The CDR3 runs to 18 residues. V was trimmed by 3 bases and J by 4 bases, leaving 22 bases between them. DNA for the CDR3: TGTGCCAGCAGTTTTTCTCGGACAGGGAGGGCGCGATACAATGAGCAGTTCTTC. This codes for CASSFSRTGRARYNEQFF.

The chain links TRBV6-1 to TRBJ2-1, with 7 bases fitting TRBD1. Per germline, CDR1 MNHNS and CDR2 SASEGT. Trimming removed 2 bases from V and 3 bases from J; junction bases left unmatched: 10. This CDR3 has 17 residues. DNA of the CDR3: TGTGCCAGCAGTGAAAGGGGTGACAGGGTAAACTACAATGAGCAGTTCTTC. It specifies CASSERGDRVNYNEQFF.

The chain has TRBV6-5 and TRBJ2-7; the D is unclear. Germline CDR1 and CDR2: MNHEY and SVGAGI. Trimming cost V 9 bases and J 3 bases, with 15 bases left between them. This CDR3 is 13 amino acids long. CDR3 in amino acids: CASGLYGDYEQYF. The CDR3 nucleotides are TGTGCCAGTGGCCTATACGGAGACTACGAGCAGTACTTC.

The rearrangement uses TRBV5-4 and TRBJ1-3; tentative D call: TRBD1 (5 bases). Trimming stripped 0 bases from V and 2 bases from J, with 9 bases between. The CDR3 covers 15 residues. In germline, CDR1 is SGHNT, CDR2 YYREEE (reference sequence). CDR3 sequence: CASSLGRDPGNTIYF. CDR3 coding DNA: TGTGCCAGCAGCTTGGGCAGGGACCCTGGAAACACCATATATTTT.

V gene TRBV28 combines with J gene TRBJ1-5; no clear D gene. Germline V CDR1 and CDR2: MDHEN, SYDVKM. The CDR3 runs to 15 residues. V lost 7 bases, J lost 0 bases, and 13 bases lay in between. The chain's CDR3 is CASTLASHSNQPQHF. In nucleotides, the CDR3 is TGTGCCAGCACCCTTGCCAGCCATAGCAATCAGCCCCAGCATTTT.

The table lists this clone with a count of one. The genes are TRBV19 and TRBJ1-5; D ambiguous. Trimming shortened V by 3 bases and J by 7 bases, and 16 bases separated the two germline ends. Germline V gives CDR1 LNHDA, CDR2 SQIVND (reference sequence). The CDR3 has 15 residues. This CDR3 reads CASSIGLGLRQPQHF. CDR3 in DNA: TGTGCCAGTAGTATCGGACTGGGGTTGCGGCAGCCCCAGCATTTT.

The sample holds a few counts of this clone. The V and J genes are TRBV21-1 and TRBJ2-3; the D segment call TRBD2 is taken from the table without a DNA check. TRBV21-1 is a pseudogene. The CDR3 is 18 amino acids. CDR3 coding DNA: TGTGCCAGCAGCAAGGAGCGGAAGGACGAATCTAGCACAGATACGCAGTATTTT. Translating gives CASSKERKDESSTDTQYF.

J is TRBJ2-1 and V is TRBV4-3; the match to TRBD1 covers 10 bases. Germline assignment: CDR1 LGHNA and CDR2 YSLEER. Trimming cost V 0 bases and J 2 bases; bases outside gene matches: 4. There are 17 residues in the CDR3. This CDR3 is CASSQDPGQGTYNEQFF. The CDR3, as DNA: TGCGCCAGCAGCCAAGACCCGGGACAGGGGACCTACAATGAGCAGTTCTTC.

This CDR3 is CASPRGVRAGEQYF. The CDR3 DNA follows: TGCGCCAGCCCCAGAGGAGTACGGGCGGGCGAGCAGTACTTC. The chain carries TRBV5-1 and TRBJ2-7, with D perhaps matching TRBD2 (5 bases). Per germline, CDR1 SGHRS and CDR2 YFSETQ. V was trimmed by 7 bases and J by 6 bases, leaving 20 bases between them. The CDR3 contains 14 residues.

Of note for this clone: Germline and junction disagree at one end, which may indicate a read error. This chain links TRBV6-5 with TRBJ2-2, with D perhaps assigned TRBD1 or TRBD2 (5 bases each). The CDR3 length is 14 residues. Germline V gene lookup returns CDR1 MNHEY and CDR2 SVGAGI. The DNA of the CDR3 is TGTGCCAGCAGTTACTCGGGGGTTACCGGAGAGCTGTTTTTT. This translates into CASSYSGVTGELFF.

The rearrangement uses TRBV7-2 and TRBJ1-1; maybe TRBD1 (5 bases). V lost 3 bases, J lost 10 bases, and 12 bases lay in between. CDR1 and CDR2 from the germline V gene are SGHTA and FQGNSA. CDR3 size: 12 residues. The CDR3 protein is CASSLGPVGAFF. For the CDR3, the DNA is TGTGCCAGCAGCTTGGGGCCGGTCGGAGCTTTCTTT.

The chain joins TRBV30 to TRBJ1-4; weak D call: TRBD1 (5 bases). CDR1 and CDR2 from the germline V gene are GTSNPN and SVGIG (reference sequence). The CDR3 has 16 amino acids. The germline V and J ends were trimmed by 4 bases and 8 bases, with 23 bases remaining between them. CDR3 sequence reads: CAWTGTFFPYHEKLFF. CDR3 nucleotides: TGTGCCTGGACTGGGACTTTCTTCCCCTATCACGAAAAACTGTTTTTT.

The chain recombines TRBV9 with TRBJ1-2, with 8 bases fitting TRBD1. This CDR3 spans 16 amino acids. V dropped 0 bases and J dropped 6; count of bases not matched to a gene: 10. Germline values: CDR1 SGDLS, CDR2 YYNGEE. The CDR3 coding sequence is TGTGCCAGCAGCGTAGTCCCTTCAGGGGGCAAGGATGGCTACACCTTC. Residues: CASSVVPSGGKDGYTF.